The 22 T cell receptor beta chains given below trace back to one sample, sequenced in a study of identical twins. TCRdb ran MiXCR on the 5' RACE reads and lists one entry per CDR3 protein. The sample lists approximately 620,000 distinct CDR3 sequences, more than 6.5% occurring once. These data also formed part of another study, on yellow fever vaccine responses in identical twins.

Specimen: PBMCs. Every receptor here comes from a woman between 18 and 29 years old in good health.

This clonotype came up many times. The J gene is TRBJ2-7, the V gene TRBV7-2; maybe TRBD2 (6 bases). V lost 4 bases and J 1 base, leaving 8 bases between the germline ends. The CDR3 totals 13 residues. From germline, CDR1 is SGHTA and CDR2 FQGNSA. This CDR3 is CASSSAGSYEQYF. The DNA of the CDR3 is TGTGCCAGCAGCTCTGCGGGGTCCTACGAGCAGTACTTC.

This clonotype was counted ten times or more. CDR3 amino acids: CATSDPARDTGELFF. The CDR3 DNA reads as TGTGCCACCAGTGACCCCGCACGGGACACCGGGGAGCTGTTTTTT. V gene TRBV24-1 combines with J gene TRBJ2-2, with D hard to call. The CDR3 is made up of 15 amino acids. Germline CDR1 KGHDR, CDR2 SFDVKD. V shed 4 bases and J shed 3 bases, with 11 bases lying between them.

This clonotype appeared many times. The V gene is TRBV9, the J gene TRBJ2-5, with D perhaps matching TRBD1 or TRBD2 (7 bases each). V lost 2 bases and J lost 5, with 16 bases in between. This CDR3 spans 15 amino acids. Germline CDR1 reads SGDLS; CDR2 reads YYNGEE. The CDR3 loop is CASSVERQGGETQYF. CDR3 bases: TGTGCCAGCAGCGTTGAGAGACAGGGAGGGGAGACCCAGTACTTC.

This clonotype was picked up many times. The V and J genes are TRBV10-2 and TRBJ2-2, with TRBD2 matching over 8 bases. The ends lost 8 bases at V and 4 bases at J; junction bases unmatched: 3. The CDR3 runs to 13 residues. CDR1 and CDR2 from the germline V gene are WSHSY and SAAADI. The CDR3 region is CASRGTSTGELFF. DNA for the CDR3: TGCGCCAGCCGGGGGACTAGCACCGGGGAGCTGTTTTTT.

This clonotype was seen a few times. The CDR3 DNA reads as TGTGCCAGCAGTTTCAGCGGCGATGATTTCAACTATGGCTACACCTTC. Translated: CASSFSGDDFNYGYTF. The chain uses TRBV12-3 or TRBV12-4 and TRBJ1-2; D is unresolved. The CDR3 consists of 16 residues. V gave up 3 bases and J gave up 2 bases, with 16 bases separating them.

This clonotype was picked up many times. V usage is TRBV7-2 and J usage is TRBJ2-3; D assignment may be TRBD1 or TRBD2 (5 bases each). V lost 5 bases, J lost 1 base, and 16 bases lay in between. The CDR3 spans 16 residues. Germline V gene data show CDR1 as SGHTA and CDR2 as FQGNSA. The CDR3 region is CASSLQGQGGTDTQYF. As DNA, the CDR3 is TGTGCCAGCAGCCTTCAAGGGCAGGGAGGCACAGATACGCAGTATTTT.

This clonotype has only a few counts. V usage is TRBV4-3 and J usage is TRBJ2-3, with 7 bases aligning to TRBD1. The length of the CDR3 is 18 residues. V shed 0 bases, J shed 5 bases, and the junction held 14 bases outside the gene matches. The germline V gene has CDR1 LGHNA and CDR2 YSLEER. Here the CDR3 reads CASSQETRGTDYGDTQYF. CDR3 sequence (DNA): TGCGCCAGCAGCCAAGAGACGAGGGGGACAGATTATGGAGATACGCAGTATTTT.

This clonotype was seen more than once but under ten times. CDR3 DNA: TGCAGTGCTAGGGTTACGGGGGCCACCGGGGAGCTGTTTTTT. This sequence encodes CSARVTGATGELFF. The chain employs TRBV20-1 and TRBJ2-2; perhaps D is TRBD1 or TRBD2 (6 bases each). V was cut by 3 bases and J by 4 bases, with 12 bases left in between. The CDR3 totals 14 residues. Germline values: CDR1 DFQATT, CDR2 SNEGSKA (reference sequence).

This clonotype has at least ten counts. The rearrangement joins TRBV29-1 to TRBJ2-2; 7 nucleotides agree with TRBD1. V was pared by 7 bases and J by 5 bases, with 10 bases of the junction left unmatched. Germline-derived CDR1 and CDR2 are SQVTM and ANQGSEA. The length of the CDR3 is 14 residues. The CDR3 DNA reads as TGCAGCGGACGGACAGGCGGTGAAACCGGGGAGCTGTTTTTT. Translating it yields CSGRTGGETGELFF.

The V and J genes are TRBV20-1 and TRBJ2-1, with 12 bases identical to TRBD2. Germline-derived CDR1 and CDR2 are DFQATT and SNEGSKA (reference sequence). V trimming: 6 bases; J trimming: 10 bases; junction bases outside the gene matches: 16. The CDR3 is 16 amino acids. The CDR3: CSAVGIILAGGGEQFF. The CDR3 DNA follows: TGCAGTGCCGTAGGGATTATTCTAGCGGGAGGGGGGGAGCAGTTCTTC.

This clonotype was seen a handful of times. The chain joins TRBV7-3 to TRBJ2-1; D is perhaps TRBD1 (6 bases). In germline, CDR1 is SGHTA, CDR2 FQGTGA. The CDR3 extends over 12 amino acids. The V gene lost 5 bases and the J gene lost 10 bases, with 12 bases spanning the gap. The CDR3 reads CASSPDSEEQFF. The DNA of the CDR3 is TGTGCCAGCAGCCCGGACAGTGAAGAGCAGTTCTTC.

This clonotype was seen repeatedly, ten times or more. J is TRBJ2-7 and V is TRBV7-2; the match to TRBD2 covers 9 bases. The CDR3 is made up of 13 amino acids. The junction had 0 bases not matched to a gene; V was cut back by 4 bases and J by 2 bases. Germline assignment: CDR1 SGHTA and CDR2 FQGNSA. This CDR3 is CASSWTSAYEQYF. For the CDR3, the DNA is TGTGCCAGCAGCTGGACTAGCGCCTACGAGCAGTACTTC.

This rearrangement joins TRBV2 to TRBJ1-4, with a possible D match to TRBD1 (6 bases). V was pared by 5 bases and J by 8 bases, with 15 bases between. Germline lookup yields CDR1 SNHLY and CDR2 FYNNEI. This CDR3 is 14 amino acids long. This CDR3 reads CASSRQGPIEKLFF. DNA of the CDR3: TGTGCCAGCAGTCGTCAGGGGCCAATCGAAAAACTGTTTTTT.

Only a few counts were recorded for this clonotype. The rearrangement joins TRBV7-9 to TRBJ2-7, with a possible D match to TRBD2 (6 bases). CDR1 and CDR2 from the germline V gene are SEHNR and FQNEAQ (reference sequence). The CDR3 loop spans 14 amino acids. The V end lost 5 bases, the J end lost 5 bases, and 16 bases lay between the germline ends. CDR3 sequence (DNA): TGTGCCAGCAGCCAACCGGTGGGGAGGAACGAGCAGTACTTC. It is translated as CASSQPVGRNEQYF.

The chain is built from TRBV6-5 and TRBJ2-1, with 10 bases that match TRBD2. The CDR3 has 17 residues. Germline CDR1 and CDR2: MNHEY and SVGAGI. V shed 0 bases and J 12 bases; nucleotides not matched to a gene: 14. CDR3 region: CASSYSILSGGEGGQFF. The CDR3 nucleotides are TGTGCCAGCAGTTACTCGATATTAAGCGGGGGGGAAGGGGGGCAGTTCTTC.

This rearrangement joins TRBV7-2 to TRBJ2-7; D call uncertain. The V end lost 4 bases, the J end lost 7 bases, and 11 bases lay between the germline ends. CDR1 and CDR2 (germline): SGHTA, FQGNSA. The CDR3 is made up of 12 amino acids. The CDR3 protein is CASSSRLGEQYF. CDR3 nucleotide sequence: TGTGCCAGCAGCTCGAGGCTAGGGGAGCAGTACTTC. The full variable domain, in which reference TRBV7-2 and TRBJ2-7 provide the parts outside the CDR3, is GAGVSQSPSNKVTEKGKDVELRCDPISGHTALYWYRQSLGQGLEFLIYFQGNSAPDKSGLPSDRFSAERTGGSVSTLTIQRTQQEDSAVYLCASSSRLGEQYFGPGTRLTVT.

This clonotype was observed a handful of times. The rearrangement uses TRBV15 and TRBJ2-7; TRBD1 agrees at 9 bases. Germline-derived CDR1 and CDR2 are LNHNV and YYDKDF (reference sequence). The J segment lost 5 bases and the V segment lost 3 bases, leaving 8 bases of the junction unmatched. The CDR3 spans 15 residues. The CDR3 nucleotides are TGTGCCACCAGCAGGAACGGGGACAGGGCAAACGAGCAGTACTTC. Translated: CATSRNGDRANEQYF.

This clonotype was counted a few times. The V and J genes are TRBV15 and TRBJ2-3; D is undetermined. This CDR3 region has 15 residues. CDR1 and CDR2 from the germline V gene are LNHNV and YYDKDF (reference sequence). Trimming took 5 bases from V and 2 from J, leaving 14 bases between them. This CDR3 is CATSPAGRDTDTQYF. DNA of the CDR3: TGTGCCACCAGCCCGGCAGGACGCGACACAGATACGCAGTATTTT. The full variable domain, with the rest looked up from reference TRBV15 and TRBJ2-3, is DAMVIQNPRYQVTQFGKPVTLSCSQTLNHNVMYWYQQKSSQAPKLLFHYYDKDFNNEADTPDNFQSRRPNTSFCFLDIRSPGLGDTAMYLCATSPAGRDTDTQYFGPGTRLTVL.

This clonotype came up a few times. The chain recombines TRBV28 with TRBJ2-3; D gene uncertain. The germline CDR1 and CDR2 sequences are MDHEN and SYDVKM. Trimming took 7 bases from V and 6 from J, leaving 14 bases between them. The CDR3 runs to 13 residues. The CDR3 reads CASNFRPADTQYF. In DNA form, the CDR3 reads TGTGCCAGCAACTTCCGCCCGGCCGATACGCAGTATTTT. Together with reference TRBV28 and TRBJ2-3, the CDR3 gives the full variable domain: DVKVTQSSRYLVKRTGEKVFLECVQDMDHENMFWYRQDPGLGLRLIYFSYDVKMKEKGDIPEGYSVSREKKERFSLILESASTNQTSMYLCASNFRPADTQYFGPGTRLTVL.

This rearrangement joins TRBV11-2 to TRBJ1-5; no firm D call. Germline CDR1 reads SGHAT; CDR2 reads FQNNGV. The CDR3 spans 13 residues. Trimming removed 2 bases at V and 7 bases at J, with 9 bases between. The CDR3, as DNA: TGTGCCAGCAGCTTAAGAAGTGGGCAGCCCCAGCATTTT. Translation: CASSLRSGQPQHF. The full variable domain, completed using reference TRBV11-2 and TRBJ1-5, is EAGVAQSPRYKIIEKRQSVAFWCNPISGHATLYWYQQILGQGPKLLIQFQNNGVVDDSQLPKDRFSAERLKGVDSTLKIQPAKLEDSAVYLCASSLRSGQPQHFGDGTRLSIL.

The sample holds a few counts of this clonotype. V usage is TRBV6-1 and J usage is TRBJ2-7; possibly TRBD2 for D (6 bases). With 6 bases removed from V and 6 bases from J, the gap between germline ends came to 18 bases. The germline V gene has CDR1 MNHNS and CDR2 SASEGT. This CDR3 has 14 residues. In DNA form, the CDR3 reads TGTGCCAGCAGCCCTACCGGAGGGCCGCCCGAGCAGTACTTC. This gives the protein CASSPTGGPPEQYF.

The rearrangement joins TRBV6-1 to TRBJ2-7; 9 nucleotides match TRBD2. The junction had 15 bases not matched to a gene; V was cut back by 6 bases and J by 9 bases. Germline V CDR1 and CDR2: MNHNS, SASEGT. The CDR3 has 15 amino acids. Written as DNA, the CDR3 is TGTGCCAGCAGGGGAACGGCGGGAGGGCCTAGCGGGCAGTACTTC. As protein: CASRGTAGGPSGQYF.